This T cell receptor (beta chain) originates from a study of shared clonotypes between healthy human individuals (dated by TCRdb to 2018 to 2020). For context, the study as a whole: Three men and two women, aged 18 to 49 years, made up the cohort. To estimate repertoire size and how much clonotype sharing occurs between individuals, the study deeply sequenced the blood TCR repertoires of 5 or 6 healthy adults. To increase sequencing depth and limit assay-specific biases, different laboratories used diverse techniques to prepare libraries and sequence TCR repertoires. Each donor's leukapheresis produced roughly between roughly 0.85 and 9 billion PBMCs. The research as a whole found: Sampling was restricted to blood, and TCR repertoires in tissues likely differ from the TCR repertoires found in blood. Based on pairwise subsampling, the degree of clonotype sharing among donors was expected to be affected by sequencing depth. Because the study included a small number of donors, the genetic and exposure-history diversity represented was limited.

Counted from cysteine to phenylalanine, this CDR3 has 14 amino acids. CDR3 DNA is the only sequence kept; it has 42 bases, read in frame from the first base. Sequences ENHRY (CDR1) and SYGVKD (CDR2) are obtained from the germline V gene. Trimming accounts for 6 bases at V and 3 bases at J, while the number of junction bases matched to no gene is 4. As regards this clone: The antigen this receptor binds is unknown. No much larger clonotype is one base removed from it; base qualities were not supplied.

Using the deep immunoSEQ assay, multiplex PCR amplified TCR CDR3 regions from genomic DNA. Extracted genomic DNA from each cell subset was distributed evenly across all wells of several immunoSEQ 96-well plates, and each plate was treated as a replicate. Each replicate PCR for unsorted PBMC received 300 to 350 ng genomic DNA, equal to approximately 29,000 T cell genomes. Genomic DNA from unsorted PBMC was sequenced over ten immunoSEQ deep assay plates. Purified libraries were quantified with a Qubit 3.0 fluorometer, sized on a Bioanalyzer 2100, and re-quantified with the KAPA Library Quantification kit. Every immunoSEQ 96-well plate was sequenced on a dedicated single-read 150-cycle Illumina NextSeq 550 flow cell. The original methods were these. The immunoSEQ output contained only junctional sequences without quality scores, so filtering could not match that applied to full-length reads. To assign V/J genes and CDR3, sequences were annotated using PyIR, a Python wrapper for IgBLAST v1.9, with IMGT germline references. Reads were filtered out if the reads had weak V/J assignments (E-value above 1e-6), no CDR3, stop codons, out-of-frame junctions, or ambiguous translated residues. V3J clonotypes were defined by identical inferred V gene, J gene, and CDR3 amino acid sequence. Percentage overlap between repertoires was computed as shared unique clonotypes divided by the size of the smaller repertoire. Three approaches were used to assess repertoire richness: RTK rarefaction, the Chao1 estimator, and Recon v2.1 estimates of unobserved clonotypes. Sourced from immuneACCESS, this table was stored by TCRdb with only in-frame sequences that have V and J called. A share of the clones is absent; for the studies checked, an unresolved V gene accounts for under half, and the remainder has no known explanation. That table gives V, J and clone size, and the DNA gave D and trimming. Recorded for this sample are 400,000 to 600,000 clones; roughly 77% of them occurred a single time. The leading ten clones occupy under 15% of the sample.

The donors were healthy, HIV-negative adults who had no recently reported acute infections or vaccinations. Every donor was a Caucasian adult residing in Nashville, Tennessee, USA. For unsorted samples, 84 million or so PBMCs were counted, and genomic DNA was extracted using the QIAamp DNA Blood Mini kit. Blood was collected by leukapheresis, and PBMCs were isolated by Ficoll-Histopaque density gradient centrifugation and then cryopreserved in liquid nitrogen vapor phase. Rearrangement joined TRBV10-3 to TRBJ2-3; the central 9 bases match TRBD1. This TCR derives from a woman aged 40 to 55 in good health. Some clones in this sample may be carry-over from other donors' samples. Sequencing input: PBMCs. The DNA sequence is as follows: TGTGCCATCAGGCCGGGACAGGGTACAGATACGCAGTATTTT. Its protein product is CAIRPGQGTDTQYF.